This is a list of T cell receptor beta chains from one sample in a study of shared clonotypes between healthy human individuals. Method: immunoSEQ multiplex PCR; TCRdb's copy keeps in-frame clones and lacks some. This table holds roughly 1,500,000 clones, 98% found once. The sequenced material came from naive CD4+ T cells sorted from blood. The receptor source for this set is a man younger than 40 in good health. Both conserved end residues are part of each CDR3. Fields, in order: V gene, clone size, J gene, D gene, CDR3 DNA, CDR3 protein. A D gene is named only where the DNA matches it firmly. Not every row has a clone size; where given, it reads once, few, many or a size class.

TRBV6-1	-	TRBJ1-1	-	TGTGCCAGCAACCCGATGGAGGGTTTCAAGACTGAAGCTTTCTTT	CASNPMEGFKTEAFF
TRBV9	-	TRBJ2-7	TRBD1	TGTGCCAGCAGCGGAGGAGGACAGGGGGCCCACGAGCAGTACTTC	CASSGGGQGAHEQYF
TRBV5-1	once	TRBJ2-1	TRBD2	TGCGCCAGCAGCTCAGGGTTAGCGGGAGCCGGGGATGAGCAGTTCTTC	CASSSGLAGAGDEQFF
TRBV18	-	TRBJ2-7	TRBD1	TGTGCCAGCTCACGAAACCCGGGACAGGGTGGCTACGAGCAGTACTTC	CASSRNPGQGGYEQYF
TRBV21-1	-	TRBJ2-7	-	TGTGCCAGCAGCAAAGACAGGTTTTTACACGAGCAGTACTTC	CASSKDRFLHEQYF
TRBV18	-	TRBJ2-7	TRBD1	TGTGCCAGCTCACCACTTACAGGGGGCGGCTACGAGCAGTACTTC	CASSPLTGGGYEQYF
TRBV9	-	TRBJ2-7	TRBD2	TGTGCCAGCAGCCCCGGCGGGAGGGCCTACGAGCAGTACTTC	CASSPGGRAYEQYF
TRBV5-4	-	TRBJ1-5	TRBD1	TGTGCCAGCAGCTTTAATAAGGGGGCGGGGAGCAATCAGCCCCAGCATTTT	CASSFNKGAGSNQPQHF
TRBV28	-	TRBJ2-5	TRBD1	TGTGCCAGCAGTTGGGACAGACAAGAGACCCAGTACTTC	CASSWDRQETQYF
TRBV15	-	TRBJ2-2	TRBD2	TGTGCCACCACCCCGGGGGGGATACGGGACGGGGAGCTGTTTTTT	CATTPGGIRDGELFF
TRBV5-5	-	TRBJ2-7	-	TGTGCCAGCAGCGGGGGAGCCTACGAGCAGTACTTC	CASSGGAYEQYF
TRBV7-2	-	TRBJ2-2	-	TGTGCCAGCAGCTTAATTCGAACCGGGGAGCTGTTTTTT	CASSLIRTGELFF
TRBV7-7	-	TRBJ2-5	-	TGTGCTAGCAGCTTAGCCACGGGACAAGAGACCCAGTACTTC	CASSLATGQETQYF
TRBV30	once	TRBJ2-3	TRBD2	TGTGCCTGGAGTGTGAGCGGGAGAGCGGGTACGCAGTATTTT	CAWSVSGRAGTQYF
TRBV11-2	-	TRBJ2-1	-	TGTGCCAGCAGCCCGCAGCAGGGAGAGCAGTTCTTC	CASSPQQGEQFF
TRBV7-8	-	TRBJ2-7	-	TGTGCCAGCAGGGCTAGGGAAAACCTGTACGAGCAGTACTTC	CASRARENLYEQYF
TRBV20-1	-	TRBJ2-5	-	TGCAGTGCTAGAATCGGGGAGACCCAGTACTTC	CSARIGETQYF
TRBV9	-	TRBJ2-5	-	TGTGCCAGCAGCGTAGGTGGTAGCGCAAAACGAGAGACCCAGTACTTC	CASSVGGSAKRETQYF
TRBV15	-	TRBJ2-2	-	TGTGCCACCAGCAGAGATCCCACCGGGGAGCTGTTTTTT	CATSRDPTGELFF
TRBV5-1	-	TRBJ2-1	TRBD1	TGCGCCAGCAGCCAGGGACAGGGAGGTGAGCAGTTCTTC	CASSQGQGGEQFF
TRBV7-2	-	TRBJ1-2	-	TGTGCCAGCAGCTTAGCGGAGACAGCAACTTATTATGGCTACACCTTC	CASSLAETATYYGYTF
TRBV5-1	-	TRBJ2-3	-	TGCGCCAGCAGCACGCTTGGGGTAGATACGCAGTATTTT	CASSTLGVDTQYF
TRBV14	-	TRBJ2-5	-	TGTGCCAGCAGCCAAAGTAGGACCCAGTACTTC	CASSQSRTQYF
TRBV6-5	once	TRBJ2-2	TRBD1	TGTGCCAGCAGACAAGGGACAGCCGGGGAGCTGTTTTTT	CASRQGTAGELFF
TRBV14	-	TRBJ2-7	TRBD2	TGTGCCAGCAGCAACCTGGGGCTAGCGGCCTACGAGCAGTACTTC	CASSNLGLAAYEQYF
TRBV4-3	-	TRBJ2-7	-	TGCGCCAGCAGCCAAGTGAGGGGATGGTACGAGCAGTACTTC	CASSQVRGWYEQYF
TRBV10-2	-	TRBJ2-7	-	TGCGCCAGCAGGGAGGCGTTTGGGGACGAGCAGTACTTC	CASREAFGDEQYF
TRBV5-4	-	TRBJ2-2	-	TGTGCCAGCAGCTTAGCCGGCACCGGGGAGCTGTTTTTT	CASSLAGTGELFF
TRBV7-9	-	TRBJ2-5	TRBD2	TGTGCCAGCAGCTTAGCTGCGGGAGGATCAGAGACCCAGTACTTC	CASSLAAGGSETQYF
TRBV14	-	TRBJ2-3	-	TGTGCCAGCAGCCGATGGTTTACAGATACGCAGTATTTT	CASSRWFTDTQYF
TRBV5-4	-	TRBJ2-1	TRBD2	TGTGCCAGCAGCTCAATTAAGCGGGACGGCTACAATGAGCAGTTCTTC	CASSSIKRDGYNEQFF
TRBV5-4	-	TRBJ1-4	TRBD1	TGTGCCAGCAGCTTGGACGGGACAGTACTTTTGGCAAATGAAAAACTGTTTTTT	CASSLDGTVLLANEKLFF
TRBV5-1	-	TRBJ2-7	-	TGCGCCAGCAGCCCGGAAGGGGGGCAGTCCCACGAGCAGTACTTC	CASSPEGGQSHEQYF
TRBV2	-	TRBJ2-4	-	TGTGCCAGCAGTGGATGGCGGGAAAACATTCAGTACTTC	CASSGWRENIQYF
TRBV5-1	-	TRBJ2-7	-	TGCGCCAGCAGCTTGGCTGGGGTAGGGCTGTACGAGCAGTACTTC	CASSLAGVGLYEQYF
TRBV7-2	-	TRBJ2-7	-	TGTGCCAGCAGCCCCGGGATCCGGTACGAGCAGTACTTC	CASSPGIRYEQYF
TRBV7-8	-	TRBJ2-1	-	TGTGCCAGCAGTCCGGGGGAGACAAACAATGAGCAGTTCTTC	CASSPGETNNEQFF
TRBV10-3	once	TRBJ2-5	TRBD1	TGTGCCATCAGCCCAAGACAGGGCCAGGGTAACCAAGAGACCCAGTACTTC	CAISPRQGQGNQETQYF
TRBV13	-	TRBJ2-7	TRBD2	TGTGCCAGCAGCTTCGGGTTGGCGGGAGGGGTCTACGAGCAGTACTTC	CASSFGLAGGVYEQYF
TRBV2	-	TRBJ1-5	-	TGTGCCAGCAGTAGGACTTCGGAGGATCAGCCCCAGCATTTT	CASSRTSEDQPQHF
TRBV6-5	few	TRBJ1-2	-	TGTGCCAGCACCCCCTACGCAACTGGGAACTATGGCTACACCTTC	CASTPYATGNYGYTF
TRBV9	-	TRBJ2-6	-	TGTGCCAGCAGCGTAGGGGTTCCTGGGGCCAACGTCCTGACTTTC	CASSVGVPGANVLTF
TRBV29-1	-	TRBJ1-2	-	TGCAGCGTTGATTGGGGCTATGGCTACACCTTC	CSVDWGYGYTF
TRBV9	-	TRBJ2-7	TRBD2	TGTGCCAGCAGCCCCCGGGGGAAAGCGGGAGGAGGATACGAGCAGTACTTC	CASSPRGKAGGGYEQYF